Listed here are 18 T cell receptor beta chains from one sample, sequenced in a study of cytomegalovirus exposure and HLA in healthy donors. Data came from immunoSEQ multiplex PCR; TCRdb stores just in-frame clones and leaves some out. Of roughly 280,000 clones in the sample, about 86% were seen once. The sample taken for sequencing was PBMCs. The receptors derive from a woman aged 18-29 years in good health and CMV-seronegative.

This rearrangement joins TRBV6-5 to TRBJ2-7; TRBD1 aligns across 11 bases. Germline V lookup: CDR1 MNHEY, CDR2 SVGAGI. CDR3 length equals 15 residues. J was trimmed by 7 bases and V by 8 bases; bases with no gene match: 13. The CDR3 DNA sequence: TGTGCCAGCCGGATGACCGGGACAGGGGGGTGGGAGCAGTACTTC. Residues: CASRMTGTGGWEQYF.

The chain employs TRBV30 and TRBJ1-3; D remains unclear. The length of the CDR3 is 14 residues. Looked up from germline, CDR1 is GTSNPN and CDR2 is SVGIG (reference sequence). V was cut by 2 bases and J by 2 bases, with 10 bases left in between. CDR3 residues: CAWSPHRTGNTIYF. CDR3 in DNA: TGTGCCTGGAGTCCCCATAGAACTGGAAACACCATATATTTT.

The chain recombines TRBV5-6 with TRBJ1-1; TRBD1 matches 8 bases. The CDR3 contains 14 residues. V shed 0 bases and J 6 bases; nucleotides not matched to a gene: 4. The germline V gene encodes CDR1 SGHDT and CDR2 YYEEEE. The CDR3: CASSLAGGGPEAFF. The CDR3 DNA reads TGTGCCAGCAGCTTGGCAGGGGGCGGCCCTGAAGCTTTCTTT.

The J gene is TRBJ2-7, the V gene TRBV2, with TRBD1 matching over 8 bases. Germline V gene data show CDR1 as SNHLY and CDR2 as FYNNEI. Germline trimming cut 0 bases from V and 1 base from J; bases unmatched to any gene: 8. The CDR3 contains 17 residues. The CDR3 sequence: CASSEAPQTGESYEQYF. The CDR3 DNA reads as TGTGCCAGCAGTGAAGCCCCCCAGACAGGGGAGTCCTACGAGCAGTACTTC.

V and J are TRBV27 and TRBJ2-6; weak D call: TRBD1 (6 bases). Deletions cut 7 bases from V and 0 bases from J, with 19 bases between. This CDR3 contains 18 residues. Germline loops: CDR1 MNHEY, CDR2 SMNVEV (reference sequence). As DNA, the CDR3 is TGTGCCAGCACAACGAGAGACGGACAGCACTCTGGGGCCAACGTCCTGACTTTC. Translating it yields CASTTRDGQHSGANVLTF.

The chain employs TRBV7-9 and TRBJ1-1; 8 bases align to TRBD1. In germline, CDR1 is SEHNR, CDR2 FQNEAQ (reference sequence). Unmatched junction bases numbered 7, after V lost 1 base and J lost 0 bases. This CDR3 is built from 17 residues. In nucleotides, the CDR3 is TGTGCCAGCAGCTTAGGGCGGACAGGGCTAATGAACACTGAAGCTTTCTTT. Its translation is CASSLGRTGLMNTEAFF.

The gene calls are TRBV29-1 and TRBJ2-1, with TRBD1 identical over 9 bases. This CDR3 region has 14 residues. Germline V gives CDR1 SQVTM, CDR2 ANQGSEA. Trimming at V came to 4 bases and at J to 3 bases, leaving 4 bases not matched to a gene. Here the CDR3 DNA reads TGCAGCGTTGCCGGGACAGGGAACTACAATGAGCAGTTCTTC. This encodes CSVAGTGNYNEQFF.

The gene calls are TRBV7-9 and TRBJ2-7; 7 bases match TRBD2. This CDR3 is built from 15 residues. The ends lost 5 bases at V and 3 bases at J; junction bases unmatched: 10. Germline V gene sequence: CDR1 SEHNR, CDR2 FQNEAQ (reference sequence). DNA of the CDR3: TGTGCCAGCAGCCCCCTGGGGGAGGGCGACTACGAGCAGTACTTC. Protein: CASSPLGEGDYEQYF.

The rearrangement links TRBV15 to TRBJ1-5; D perhaps matches TRBD1 (5 bases). The CDR3 has 14 amino acids. Germline V CDR1 and CDR2: LNHNV, YYDKDF (reference sequence). Trimming removed 4 bases at V and 5 bases at J, with 12 bases between. The CDR3 here is CATSTMEGHQPQHF. DNA of the CDR3: TGTGCCACCAGCACCATGGAGGGGCATCAGCCCCAGCATTTT.

The sample holds one count of this clone. The J gene is TRBJ1-4, the V gene TRBV30, with D unclear. V lost 2 bases and J 8 bases, leaving 15 bases between the germline ends. The CDR3 contains 14 residues. Per the germline V gene, CDR1 is GTSNPN and CDR2 is SVGIG (reference sequence). The CDR3: CAWSLAGMREKLFF. CDR3 nucleotides: TGTGCCTGGAGTCTAGCCGGGATGAGGGAAAAACTGTTTTTT.

The chain has TRBV7-7 and TRBJ2-1, with D unclear. This CDR3 contains 13 residues. Germline CDR1 reads SSHAT; CDR2 reads FNYEAQ (reference sequence). The V end lost 0 bases, the J end lost 4 bases, and 4 bases lay between the germline ends. CDR3 region: CASSLAQYNEQFF. The CDR3 DNA reads as TGTGCCAGCAGCTTAGCCCAGTACAATGAGCAGTTCTTC.

The chain is built from TRBV10-1 and TRBJ1-2, with 7 bases aligning to TRBD1. This CDR3 comprises 15 residues. Per the germline V gene, CDR1 is WNHNN and CDR2 is SYGVQD (reference sequence). The V segment lost 1 base and the J segment 4 bases; nucleotides outside the gene matches: 6. CDR3 DNA: TGCGCCAGCAGTGAGTACAGGGGCCGACTCTATGGCTACACCTTC. This gives the protein CASSEYRGRLYGYTF.

This clone showed up just a few times. The CDR3 sequence: CASSPHPQNTEAFF. The CDR3 nucleotides are TGTGCCAGCAGCCCACACCCGCAGAACACTGAAGCTTTCTTT. The chain recombines TRBV9 with TRBJ1-1; D gene ambiguous. This CDR3 is 14 amino acids long. In germline, CDR1 is SGDLS, CDR2 YYNGEE. V gave up 4 bases and J gave up 1 base, with 11 bases separating them.

This clone has just a few counts. The chain uses TRBV5-1 and TRBJ1-2; D perhaps matches TRBD1 (5 bases). V dropped 4 bases and J dropped 3 bases, with 13 bases sitting between them. CDR3 length: 14 residues. Germline V CDR1 and CDR2: SGHRS, YFSETQ. The CDR3 DNA reads TGCGCCAGCAGCAACCCAGGGTTGGACTATGGCTACACCTTC. Its translation: CASSNPGLDYGYTF.

The count of this clone is one. V is TRBV6-5 and J is TRBJ1-2; TRBD1 aligns across 8 bases. The V and J ends lost 3 bases and 1 base, in that order; junction bases with no gene match: 4. Germline lookup yields CDR1 MNHEY and CDR2 SVGAGI. The CDR3 consists of 15 residues. This chain's CDR3 is CASSYNRGFNYGYTF. In nucleotides, the CDR3 is TGTGCCAGCAGTTATAACAGGGGGTTTAACTATGGCTACACCTTC.

The rearrangement uses TRBV5-1 and TRBJ2-5, with 10 bases fitting TRBD1. Germline V gene sequence: CDR1 SGHRS, CDR2 YFSETQ. The CDR3 runs to 17 residues. V gave up 1 base and J gave up 5 bases; unmatched junction bases: 11. CDR3 DNA: TGCGCCAGCAGCTTGTCTTATCCGGGACAGGGGATCGAGACCCAGTACTTC. This sequence encodes CASSLSYPGQGIETQYF.

J is TRBJ2-7 and V is TRBV19; the D gene is possibly TRBD1 (6 bases). The V gene lost 5 bases and the J gene lost 1 base, with 15 bases spanning the gap. The CDR3 extends over 15 amino acids. Germline-derived CDR1 and CDR2 are LNHDA and SQIVND (reference sequence). The CDR3 region is CASSGNTGQSYEQYF. The CDR3 nucleotides are TGTGCCAGTAGTGGGAATACCGGACAGTCCTACGAGCAGTACTTC. The full variable domain, rest sourced from reference TRBV19 and TRBJ2-7, is DGGITQSPKYLFRKEGQNVTLSCEQNLNHDAMYWYRQDPGQGLRLIYYSQIVNDFQKGDIAEGYSVSREKKESFPLTVTSAQKNPTAFYLCASSGNTGQSYEQYFGPGTRLTVT.

The gene calls are TRBV19 and TRBJ1-1; D unclear. Germline V lookup: CDR1 LNHDA, CDR2 SQIVND (reference sequence). This CDR3 is built from 15 residues. Trimming removed 7 bases from V and 0 bases from J, with 15 bases in between. The CDR3 loop reads CASNSPVAVNTEAFF. DNA for the CDR3: TGTGCCAGTAATTCCCCGGTAGCCGTGAACACTGAAGCTTTCTTT.